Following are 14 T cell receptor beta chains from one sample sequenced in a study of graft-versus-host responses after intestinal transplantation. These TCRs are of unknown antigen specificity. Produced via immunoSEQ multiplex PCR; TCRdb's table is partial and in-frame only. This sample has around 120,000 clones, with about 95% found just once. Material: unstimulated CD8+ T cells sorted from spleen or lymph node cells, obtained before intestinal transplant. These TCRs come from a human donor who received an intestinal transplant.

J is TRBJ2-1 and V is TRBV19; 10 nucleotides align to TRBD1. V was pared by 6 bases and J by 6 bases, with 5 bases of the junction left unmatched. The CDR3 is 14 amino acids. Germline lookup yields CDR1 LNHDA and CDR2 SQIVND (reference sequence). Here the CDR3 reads CASSPGTGVNEQFF. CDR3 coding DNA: TGTGCCAGTAGCCCTGGGACAGGGGTCAATGAGCAGTTCTTC.

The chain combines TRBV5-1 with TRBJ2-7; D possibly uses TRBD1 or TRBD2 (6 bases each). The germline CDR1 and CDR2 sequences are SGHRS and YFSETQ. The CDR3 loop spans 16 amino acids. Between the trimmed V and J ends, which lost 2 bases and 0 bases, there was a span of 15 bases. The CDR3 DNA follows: TGCGCCAGCAGCTTAAGGGGGGCGGGACCCTCCTACGAGCAGTACTTC. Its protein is CASSLRGAGPSYEQYF.

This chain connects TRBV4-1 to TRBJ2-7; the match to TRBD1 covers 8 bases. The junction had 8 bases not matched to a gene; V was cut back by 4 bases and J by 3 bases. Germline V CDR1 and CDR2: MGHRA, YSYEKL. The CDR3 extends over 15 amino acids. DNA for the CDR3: TGCGCCAGCAGCCCCCGGACAGGGAATAGCTACGAGCAGTACTTC. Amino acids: CASSPRTGNSYEQYF.

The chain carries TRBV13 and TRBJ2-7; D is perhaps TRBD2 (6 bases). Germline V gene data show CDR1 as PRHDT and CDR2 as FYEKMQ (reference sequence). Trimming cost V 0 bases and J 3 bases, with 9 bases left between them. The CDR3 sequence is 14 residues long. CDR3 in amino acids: CASSLGGGDYEQYF. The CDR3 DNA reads TGTGCCAGCAGCTTAGGCGGAGGGGACTACGAGCAGTACTTC.

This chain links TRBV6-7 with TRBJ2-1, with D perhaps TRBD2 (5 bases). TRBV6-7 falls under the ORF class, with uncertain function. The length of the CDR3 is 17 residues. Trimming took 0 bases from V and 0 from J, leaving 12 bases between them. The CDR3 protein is CASSYSISASSYNEQFF. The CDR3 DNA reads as TGTGCCAGCAGTTACTCGATTAGCGCTAGCTCCTACAATGAGCAGTTCTTC.

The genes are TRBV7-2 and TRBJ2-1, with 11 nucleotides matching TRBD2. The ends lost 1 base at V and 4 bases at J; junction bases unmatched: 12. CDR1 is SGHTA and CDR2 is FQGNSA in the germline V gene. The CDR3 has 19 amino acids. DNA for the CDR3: TGTGCCAGCAGCTTAGGCCGACGGCTAGCGGGAGGTTTGTACAATGAGCAGTTCTTC. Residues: CASSLGRRLAGGLYNEQFF.

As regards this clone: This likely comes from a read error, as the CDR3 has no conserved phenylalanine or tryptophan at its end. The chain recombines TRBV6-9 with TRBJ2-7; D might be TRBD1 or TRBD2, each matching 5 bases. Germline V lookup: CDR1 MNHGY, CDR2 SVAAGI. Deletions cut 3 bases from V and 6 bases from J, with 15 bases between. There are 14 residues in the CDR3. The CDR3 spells CASSYTERGSEQYS. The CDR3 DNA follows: TGTGCCAGCAGTTACACCGAGAGGGGTAGCGAGCAGTACTCC.

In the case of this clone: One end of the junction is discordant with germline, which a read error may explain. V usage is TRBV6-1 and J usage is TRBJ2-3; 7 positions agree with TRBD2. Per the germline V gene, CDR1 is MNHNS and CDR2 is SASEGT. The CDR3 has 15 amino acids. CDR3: CASREDTSAGDTQYF. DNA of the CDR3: TGTGCCAGCAGGGAAGATACTAGCGCCGGAGATACGCAGTATTTT.

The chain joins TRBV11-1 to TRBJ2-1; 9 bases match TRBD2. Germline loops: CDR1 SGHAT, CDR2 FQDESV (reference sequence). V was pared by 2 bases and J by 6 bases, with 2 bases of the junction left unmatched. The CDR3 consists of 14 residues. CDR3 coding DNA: TGTGCCAGCAGCTTACTAGCGGGATTCAATGAGCAGTTCTTC. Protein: CASSLLAGFNEQFF.

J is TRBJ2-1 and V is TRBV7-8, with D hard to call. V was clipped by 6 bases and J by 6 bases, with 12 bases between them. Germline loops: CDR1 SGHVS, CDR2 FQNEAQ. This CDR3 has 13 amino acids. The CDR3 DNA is TGTGCCAGCAGTCGAGAGGCCTGCAATGAGCAGTTCTTC. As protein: CASSREACNEQFF.

The CDR3 sequence: CASSSAGVRYNEQFF. The CDR3 DNA is TGTGCCAGCAGCTCAGCGGGAGTACGCTACAATGAGCAGTTCTTC. This sequence joins TRBV11-2 and TRBJ2-1, with 8 bases that match TRBD2. CDR3 length equals 15 residues. V lost 4 bases, J lost 3 bases, and 5 bases stayed unmatched. Per the germline V gene, CDR1 is SGHAT and CDR2 is FQNNGV.

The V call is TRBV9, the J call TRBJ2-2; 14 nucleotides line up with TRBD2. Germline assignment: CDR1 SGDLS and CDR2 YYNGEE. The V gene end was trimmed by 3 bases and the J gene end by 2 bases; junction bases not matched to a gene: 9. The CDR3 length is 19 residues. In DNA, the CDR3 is TGTGCCAGCAGCGCTTTAGGACTAGCGGGAGGCATTAACACCGGGGAGCTGTTTTTT. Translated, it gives CASSALGLAGGINTGELFF.

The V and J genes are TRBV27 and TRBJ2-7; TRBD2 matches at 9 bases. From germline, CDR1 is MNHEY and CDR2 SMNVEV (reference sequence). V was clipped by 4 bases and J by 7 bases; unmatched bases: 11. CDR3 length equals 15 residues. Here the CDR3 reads CASSSLRREGGEQYF. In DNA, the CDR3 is TGTGCCAGCAGTTCCCTTAGGCGGGAGGGCGGAGAGCAGTACTTC.

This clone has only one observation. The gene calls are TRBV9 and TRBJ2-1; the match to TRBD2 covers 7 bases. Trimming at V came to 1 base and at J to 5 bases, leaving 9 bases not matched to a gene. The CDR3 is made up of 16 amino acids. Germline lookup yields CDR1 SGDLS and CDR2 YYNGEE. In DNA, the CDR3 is TGTGCCAGCAGCGTATCGGCGGGAGAGCCTGACAATGAGCAGTTCTTC. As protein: CASSVSAGEPDNEQFF.